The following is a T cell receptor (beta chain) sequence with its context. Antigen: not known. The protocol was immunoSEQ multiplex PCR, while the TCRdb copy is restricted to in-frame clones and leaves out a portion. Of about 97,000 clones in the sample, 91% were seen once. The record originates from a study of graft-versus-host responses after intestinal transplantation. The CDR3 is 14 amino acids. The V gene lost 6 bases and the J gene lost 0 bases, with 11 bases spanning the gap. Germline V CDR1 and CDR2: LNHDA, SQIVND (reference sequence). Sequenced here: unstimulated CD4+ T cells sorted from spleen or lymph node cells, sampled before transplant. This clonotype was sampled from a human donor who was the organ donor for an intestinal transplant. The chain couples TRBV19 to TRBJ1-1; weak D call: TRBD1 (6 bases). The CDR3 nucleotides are TGTGCCAGTAGCCGGGACACCGTGAACACTGAAGCTTTCTTT. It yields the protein CASSRDTVNTEAFF. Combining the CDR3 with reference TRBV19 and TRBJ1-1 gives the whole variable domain DGGITQSPKYLFRKEGQNVTLSCEQNLNHDAMYWYRQDPGQGLRLIYYSQIVNDFQKGDIAEGYSVSREKKESFPLTVTSAQKNPTAFYLCASSRDTVNTEAFFGQGTRLTVV.